This T cell receptor beta chain was recovered during a study of glioma-infiltrating T cells. The CDR3 contains 16 residues. The V gene end was trimmed by 4 bases and the J gene end by 5 bases; junction bases not matched to a gene: 8. Germline-derived CDR1 and CDR2 are SGHNT and YYREEE (reference sequence). Using RNA template, CDR3s of TCR alpha and beta were amplified with iRepertoire arm-PCR. TCRdb re-analysed the multiplex PCR reads in MiXCR, keeping a single row per CDR3 protein. The sample carries 150,000 to 200,000 distinct CDR3 sequences, over 30% recorded once. This clonotype was seen a few times.

Sequencing was performed on glioma tissue, nonneoplastic brain tissue, or PBMCs (not recorded which). This TCR derives from a human donor with low-grade glioma or glioblastoma, undergoing nonglioma brain surgery, or in good health (not recorded which). The V gene is TRBV5-4, the J gene TRBJ2-5, with 13 positions matching TRBD2. Here the CDR3 reads CASSRGLAGVQETQYF. The CDR3 nucleotides are TGTGCCAGCAGCCGAGGACTAGCGGGAGTTCAGGAGACCCAGTACTTC. Full variable domain (missing parts from reference TRBV5-4 and TRBJ2-5): ETGVTQSPTHLIKTRGQQVTLRCSSQSGHNTVSWYQQALGQGPQFIFQYYREEENGRGNFPPRFSGLQFPNYSSELNVNALELDDSALYLCASSRGLAGVQETQYFGPGTRLLVL.